A selection of T cell receptor beta chains follows, all from one sample in a study of T cell repertoires in cytomegalovirus infection. TCRdb re-derived calls from the reads in MiXCR, one entry per CDR3 protein. The repertoire has 200,000 or so distinct CDR3 sequences, 28% of them found once; the top ten carry roughly 29%. Material: PBMCs. Receptors originate from a human donor in good health (CMV status not recorded). Some clones in this sample may be carry-over from other donors' samples. The CDR3 runs from the conserved cysteine through the conserved F or W. Fields, in order: CDR3 DNA, CDR3 protein, CDR3 length, V gene, J gene, D gene, clone size. The D gene is left open where the match is weak. Rows give clone size only sometimes, using once, few, many, or a class for an expanded clone.

CDR3nt: TGTGCCAGCAAGCGGGGGACCCCCCACACAGATACGCAGTATTTT
CDR3aa: CASKRGTPHTDTQYF
len: 15
v_gene: TRBV12-3/TRBV12-4
j_gene: TRBJ2-3
d_gene: TRBD2
abundance: few

CDR3nt: TGCGCCAGCAGCCAAGGAGGAGCGGGGGAAGGGACAGATACGCAGTATTTT
CDR3aa: CASSQGGAGEGTDTQYF
len: 17
v_gene: TRBV4-3
j_gene: TRBJ2-3
d_gene: TRBD2
abundance: .

CDR3nt: TGTGCCAGCAGCCAAGCAGGATTCTCTGGAAACACCATATATTTT
CDR3aa: CASSQAGFSGNTIYF
len: 15
v_gene: TRBV14
j_gene: TRBJ1-3
d_gene: .
abundance: .

CDR3nt: TGTGCCAGCAGGGGGGTCGGCGAGACCCAGTACTTC
CDR3aa: CASRGVGETQYF
len: 12
v_gene: TRBV19
j_gene: TRBJ2-5
d_gene: .
abundance: .

CDR3nt: TGTGCCATCAGTGACCCTCGTCCTACCGCTGGAGGCGGAAACACCATATATTTT
CDR3aa: CAISDPRPTAGGGNTIYF
len: 18
v_gene: TRBV10-3
j_gene: TRBJ1-3
d_gene: .
abundance: few

CDR3nt: TGTGCCAGCATTGAAGGACTGGCCGACGGCTACACCTTC
CDR3aa: CASIEGLADGYTF
len: 13
v_gene: TRBV25-1
j_gene: TRBJ1-2
d_gene: .
abundance: few

CDR3nt: TGTGCCAGCAGCTCGACAGGGACAGATACGCAGTATTTT
CDR3aa: CASSSTGTDTQYF
len: 13
v_gene: TRBV7-3
j_gene: TRBJ2-3
d_gene: TRBD1
abundance: many

CDR3nt: TGTGCCAGCAGTTTGAGACAGGCTGAGACCCAGTACTTC
CDR3aa: CASSLRQAETQYF
len: 13
v_gene: TRBV12-3/TRBV12-4
j_gene: TRBJ2-5
d_gene: .
abundance: .

CDR3nt: TGTGCCAGCAGCCGGGACAGGGGACAGTCCAAGGGTTTGCACACTGAAGCTTTCTTT
CDR3aa: CASSRDRGQSKGLHTEAFF
len: 19
v_gene: TRBV6-1
j_gene: TRBJ1-1
d_gene: TRBD1
abundance: many

CDR3nt: TGTGCCAGCAGTTACTCATTTGGTGCGGGGACTTCCTACAATGAGCAGTTCTTC
CDR3aa: CASSYSFGAGTSYNEQFF
len: 18
v_gene: TRBV6-2/TRBV6-3
j_gene: TRBJ2-1
d_gene: .
abundance: .

CDR3nt: TGTGCCAGCAGCTTAGGGGGACTAGCGGGGGGATACAATGAGCAGTTCTTC
CDR3aa: CASSLGGLAGGYNEQFF
len: 17
v_gene: TRBV11-3
j_gene: TRBJ2-1
d_gene: TRBD2
abundance: .

CDR3nt: TGTGCCAGCAGTGATCCGGTAAATCAGCCCCAGCATTTT
CDR3aa: CASSDPVNQPQHF
len: 13
v_gene: TRBV6-1
j_gene: TRBJ1-5
d_gene: .
abundance: .

CDR3nt: TGTGCCCTCAGTGAGTCGGGGACGAACACTGAAGCTTTCTTT
CDR3aa: CALSESGTNTEAFF
len: 14
v_gene: TRBV10-3
j_gene: TRBJ1-1
d_gene: .
abundance: .

CDR3nt: TGTGCCAGCACCCCTGGCAAGGATACCTATGGCTACACCTTC
CDR3aa: CASTPGKDTYGYTF
len: 14
v_gene: TRBV7-2
j_gene: TRBJ1-2
d_gene: .
abundance: .

CDR3nt: TGCGCCAGCAGCCAAACAGACAGGGGTGGGAATGAGCAGTTCTTC
CDR3aa: CASSQTDRGGNEQFF
len: 15
v_gene: TRBV4-1
j_gene: TRBJ2-1
d_gene: TRBD1
abundance: .

CDR3nt: TGTGCCAGCAGCTATCAACAACCAGGGCATAATGAAAAACTGTTTTTT
CDR3aa: CASSYQQPGHNEKLFF
len: 16
v_gene: TRBV6-2/TRBV6-3
j_gene: TRBJ1-4
d_gene: .
abundance: .

CDR3nt: TGTCCCAGCAGCTTAGCCGTCGGGGAGGGTGAGCAGTTCTTC
CDR3aa: CPSSLAVGEGEQFF
len: 14
v_gene: TRBV7-2
j_gene: TRBJ2-1
d_gene: TRBD2
abundance: .

CDR3nt: TGCGCCAGCAGGGCGGCGAACCCAGGGGGCCACTATGGCTACACCTTC
CDR3aa: CASRAANPGGHYGYTF
len: 16
v_gene: TRBV5-1
j_gene: TRBJ1-2
d_gene: TRBD1
abundance: many

CDR3nt: TGTGCTAGCAGCTATGGGACTAGCGGGGGGGAGACCCAGTACTTC
CDR3aa: CASSYGTSGGETQYF
len: 15
v_gene: TRBV7-6
j_gene: TRBJ2-5
d_gene: TRBD2
abundance: few

CDR3nt: TGTGCCAGCAGTACAGGGATCGTGGACGAGCAGTACTTC
CDR3aa: CASSTGIVDEQYF
len: 13
v_gene: TRBV7-9
j_gene: TRBJ2-7
d_gene: .
abundance: .

CDR3nt: TGCAGTGCTAGATCCCTCCAAGGAAACACCATATATTTT
CDR3aa: CSARSLQGNTIYF
len: 13
v_gene: TRBV20-1
j_gene: TRBJ1-3
d_gene: .
abundance: .

CDR3nt: TGTGCCAGCAGCTTATTTGCGGACGAGGACACTGAAGCTTTCTTT
CDR3aa: CASSLFADEDTEAFF
len: 15
v_gene: TRBV7-2
j_gene: TRBJ1-1
d_gene: .
abundance: few

CDR3nt: TGTGCCAGCAGTTATAGACCGGGGCACGCTGAAGCTTTCTTT
CDR3aa: CASSYRPGHAEAFF
len: 14
v_gene: TRBV6-8
j_gene: TRBJ1-1
d_gene: .
abundance: .

CDR3nt: TGTGCCATCAGTGAGGGGACAGTTAGTCAGCAGTACTTC
CDR3aa: CAISEGTVSQQYF
len: 13
v_gene: TRBV10-3
j_gene: TRBJ2-7
d_gene: TRBD1
abundance: .

CDR3nt: TGTGCCAGCAGCCTCTTGGATCTTGGGGCTTTCTTT
CDR3aa: CASSLLDLGAFF
len: 12
v_gene: TRBV7-9
j_gene: TRBJ1-1
d_gene: .
abundance: .

CDR3nt: TGTGCCAGCAGCTTAGATACCCTGGGTAGCTCCTACGAGCAGTACTTC
CDR3aa: CASSLDTLGSSYEQYF
len: 16
v_gene: TRBV7-2
j_gene: TRBJ2-7
d_gene: .
abundance: many

CDR3nt: TGTGCCAGCAGCCAAGTCCCGGGACTAGCGGGAGAAGAGACCCAGTACTTC
CDR3aa: CASSQVPGLAGEETQYF
len: 17
v_gene: TRBV3-1
j_gene: TRBJ2-5
d_gene: TRBD2
abundance: once

CDR3nt: TGCAGCGTTAGTCCGGGACAGGGGGCTGGCTACACCTTC
CDR3aa: CSVSPGQGAGYTF
len: 13
v_gene: TRBV29-1
j_gene: TRBJ1-2
d_gene: TRBD1
abundance: .

CDR3nt: TGTGCCACCAGCAGAGTCAGGGGCGTTGACTATGGCTACACCTTC
CDR3aa: CATSRVRGVDYGYTF
len: 15
v_gene: TRBV15
j_gene: TRBJ1-2
d_gene: .
abundance: .

CDR3nt: TGCAGCGTTGAGCCGACAGGAGGGAGTGAGCAGTTCTTC
CDR3aa: CSVEPTGGSEQFF
len: 13
v_gene: TRBV29-1
j_gene: TRBJ2-1
d_gene: .
abundance: .

CDR3nt: TGCAGCGTGTCCCGGGGGAACACTGAAGCTTTCTTT
CDR3aa: CSVSRGNTEAFF
len: 12
v_gene: TRBV29-1
j_gene: TRBJ1-1
d_gene: .
abundance: few

CDR3nt: TGTGCCAGCAGCGCGTCGGACAGGGGGTGGTACAATGAGCAGTTCTTC
CDR3aa: CASSASDRGWYNEQFF
len: 16
v_gene: TRBV7-3
j_gene: TRBJ2-1
d_gene: TRBD1
abundance: .

CDR3nt: TGTGCCAGCAGCTTGGGTGTAGGGGTTCAATATGGCTACACCTTC
CDR3aa: CASSLGVGVQYGYTF
len: 15
v_gene: TRBV7-2
j_gene: TRBJ1-2
d_gene: .
abundance: many

CDR3nt: TGTGCTAGTGGAGCCTCTGGGGCCAACGTCCTGACTTTC
CDR3aa: CASGASGANVLTF
len: 13
v_gene: TRBV12-5
j_gene: TRBJ2-6
d_gene: .
abundance: few

CDR3nt: TGTGCCAGCAGCGTCCAGGGCTATGAGCAGTTCTTC
CDR3aa: CASSVQGYEQFF
len: 12
v_gene: TRBV2
j_gene: TRBJ2-1
d_gene: .
abundance: .

CDR3nt: TGTGCCAGCAGCCAACAGGGACAGGGGTTCTATGGCTACACCTTC
CDR3aa: CASSQQGQGFYGYTF
len: 15
v_gene: TRBV14
j_gene: TRBJ1-2
d_gene: TRBD1
abundance: .

CDR3nt: TGCGCCAGCTCACCAAAAGTGGGCACTGAAGCTTTCTTT
CDR3aa: CASSPKVGTEAFF
len: 13
v_gene: TRBV4-3
j_gene: TRBJ1-1
d_gene: .
abundance: .

CDR3nt: TGTGCCAGCAGCCCCGGCTCCTCCGGACAGGGGAGGAGAGGCAATCAGCCCCAGCATTTT
CDR3aa: CASSPGSSGQGRRGNQPQHF
len: 20
v_gene: TRBV12-3/TRBV12-4
j_gene: TRBJ1-5
d_gene: TRBD1
abundance: few

CDR3nt: TGTGCCAGCTCCATTAGCAATCAGCCCCAGCATTTT
CDR3aa: CASSISNQPQHF
len: 12
v_gene: TRBV28
j_gene: TRBJ1-5
d_gene: .
abundance: .

CDR3nt: TGTGCCAGCAGCCTGATACGGACTAGCGACAATGAGCAGTTCTTC
CDR3aa: CASSLIRTSDNEQFF
len: 15
v_gene: TRBV7-6
j_gene: TRBJ2-1
d_gene: TRBD2
abundance: many

CDR3nt: TGCAGCGTGGCCCGAGCTTTCTTT
CDR3aa: CSVARAFF
len: 8
v_gene: TRBV29-1
j_gene: TRBJ1-1
d_gene: .
abundance: few

CDR3nt: TGTGCCAGTAGTATAGATATGGCAGGGGGACAGCCCCAGCATTTT
CDR3aa: CASSIDMAGGQPQHF
len: 15
v_gene: TRBV19
j_gene: TRBJ1-5
d_gene: TRBD1
abundance: .

CDR3nt: TGTGCCAGCAGTTACTCGAAGGAGGGTGACTATGGCTACACCTTC
CDR3aa: CASSYSKEGDYGYTF
len: 15
v_gene: TRBV6-6
j_gene: TRBJ1-2
d_gene: .
abundance: .